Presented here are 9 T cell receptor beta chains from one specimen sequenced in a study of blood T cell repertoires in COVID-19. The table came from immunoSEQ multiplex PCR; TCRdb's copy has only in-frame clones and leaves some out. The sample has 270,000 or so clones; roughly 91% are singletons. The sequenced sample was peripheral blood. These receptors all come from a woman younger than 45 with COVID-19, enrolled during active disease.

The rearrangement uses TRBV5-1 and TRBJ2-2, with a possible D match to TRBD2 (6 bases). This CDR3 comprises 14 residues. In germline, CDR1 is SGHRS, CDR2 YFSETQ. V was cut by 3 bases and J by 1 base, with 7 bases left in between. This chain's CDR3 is CASSSGENTGELFF. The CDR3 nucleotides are TGCGCCAGCAGCTCGGGGGAGAACACCGGGGAGCTGTTTTTT.

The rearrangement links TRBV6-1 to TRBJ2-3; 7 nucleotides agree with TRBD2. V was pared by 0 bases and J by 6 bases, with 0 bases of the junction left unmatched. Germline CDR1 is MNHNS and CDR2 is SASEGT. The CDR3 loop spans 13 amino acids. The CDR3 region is CASSEARGDTQYF. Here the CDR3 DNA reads TGTGCCAGCAGTGAAGCGCGGGGGGATACGCAGTATTTT.

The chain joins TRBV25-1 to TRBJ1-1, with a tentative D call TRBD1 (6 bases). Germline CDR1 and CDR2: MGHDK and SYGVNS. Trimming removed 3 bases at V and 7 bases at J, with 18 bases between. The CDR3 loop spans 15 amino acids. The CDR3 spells CASSDSSGGGIEAFF. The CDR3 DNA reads TGTGCCAGCAGTGACTCTAGCGGGGGCGGAATTGAAGCTTTCTTT.

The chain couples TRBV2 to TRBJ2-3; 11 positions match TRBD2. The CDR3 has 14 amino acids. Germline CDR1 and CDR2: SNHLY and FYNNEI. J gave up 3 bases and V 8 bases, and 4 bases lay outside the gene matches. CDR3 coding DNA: TGTGCCAGCGTCGGGACTAGCGGAACAGATACGCAGTATTTT. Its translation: CASVGTSGTDTQYF.

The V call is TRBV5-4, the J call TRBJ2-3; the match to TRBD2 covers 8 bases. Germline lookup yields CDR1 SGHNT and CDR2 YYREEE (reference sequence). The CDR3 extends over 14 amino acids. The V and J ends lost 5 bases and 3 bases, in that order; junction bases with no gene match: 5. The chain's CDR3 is CASSRTSSTDTQYF. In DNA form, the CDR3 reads TGTGCCAGCAGTCGGACTAGCAGTACAGATACGCAGTATTTT.

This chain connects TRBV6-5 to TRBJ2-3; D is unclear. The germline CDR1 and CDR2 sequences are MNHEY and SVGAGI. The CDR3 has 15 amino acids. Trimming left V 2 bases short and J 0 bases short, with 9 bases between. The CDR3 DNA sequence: TGTGCCAGCAGTTACCTAGGAGTTAGCACAGATACGCAGTATTTT. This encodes CASSYLGVSTDTQYF.

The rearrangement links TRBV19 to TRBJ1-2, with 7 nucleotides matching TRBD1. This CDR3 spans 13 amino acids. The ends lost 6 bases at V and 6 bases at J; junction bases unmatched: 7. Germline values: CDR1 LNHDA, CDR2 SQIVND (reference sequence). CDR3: CASRGTDRDGYTF. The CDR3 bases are TGTGCCAGTAGAGGGACAGACAGGGATGGCTACACCTTC.

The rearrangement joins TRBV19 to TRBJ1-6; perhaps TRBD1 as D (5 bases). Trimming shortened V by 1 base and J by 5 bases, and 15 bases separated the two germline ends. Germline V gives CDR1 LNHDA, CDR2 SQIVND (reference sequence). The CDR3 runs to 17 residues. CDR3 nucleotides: TGTGCCAGTAGTATAGGTCTGGGACTTGGTGATAATTCACCCCTCCACTTT. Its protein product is CASSIGLGLGDNSPLHF.

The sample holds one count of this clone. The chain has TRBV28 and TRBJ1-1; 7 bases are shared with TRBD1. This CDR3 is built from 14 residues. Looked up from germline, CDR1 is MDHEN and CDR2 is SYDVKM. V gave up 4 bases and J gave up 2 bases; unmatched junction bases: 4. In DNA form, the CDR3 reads TGTGCCAGCAGTTGGACAGGCCCTAACACTGAAGCTTTCTTT. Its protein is CASSWTGPNTEAFF.